This T cell receptor beta chain appears in the sequencing data of a study of PD-1 blockade in mismatch repair-deficient tumors. On the study more broadly: Patients had approximately 13 mismatch repair-deficient cancer types, all previously treated and progressing. Study findings and constraints: After pembrolizumab, tumor-resident clones rose rapidly, then generally contracted before radiologic responses.

The CDR3 has 13 residues. Germline V gives CDR1 MNHNS, CDR2 SASEGT. Trimming cost V 6 bases and J 2 bases; bases outside gene matches: 4. As to this clone: As yet, its antigen is unknown.

Profiled with immunoSEQ multiplex PCR; TCRdb holds only in-frame clones, not every one. The table lists under 75,000 clones, 70% to 90% of them singletons. Every patient had mismatch repair deficiency by PCR or immunohistochemistry. TCRs were sequenced from three patients responding to pembrolizumab. Specimen: peripheral blood, collected 52 weeks after starting pembrolizumab. The genes are TRBV6-1 and TRBJ2-7; TRBD1 matches at 7 bases. This clonotype originated in an adult with mismatch repair-deficient cancer. CDR3 sequence (DNA): TGTGCCAGCAGCCGGGACAGACCCTACGAGCAGTACTTC. Translated: CASSRDRPYEQYF.